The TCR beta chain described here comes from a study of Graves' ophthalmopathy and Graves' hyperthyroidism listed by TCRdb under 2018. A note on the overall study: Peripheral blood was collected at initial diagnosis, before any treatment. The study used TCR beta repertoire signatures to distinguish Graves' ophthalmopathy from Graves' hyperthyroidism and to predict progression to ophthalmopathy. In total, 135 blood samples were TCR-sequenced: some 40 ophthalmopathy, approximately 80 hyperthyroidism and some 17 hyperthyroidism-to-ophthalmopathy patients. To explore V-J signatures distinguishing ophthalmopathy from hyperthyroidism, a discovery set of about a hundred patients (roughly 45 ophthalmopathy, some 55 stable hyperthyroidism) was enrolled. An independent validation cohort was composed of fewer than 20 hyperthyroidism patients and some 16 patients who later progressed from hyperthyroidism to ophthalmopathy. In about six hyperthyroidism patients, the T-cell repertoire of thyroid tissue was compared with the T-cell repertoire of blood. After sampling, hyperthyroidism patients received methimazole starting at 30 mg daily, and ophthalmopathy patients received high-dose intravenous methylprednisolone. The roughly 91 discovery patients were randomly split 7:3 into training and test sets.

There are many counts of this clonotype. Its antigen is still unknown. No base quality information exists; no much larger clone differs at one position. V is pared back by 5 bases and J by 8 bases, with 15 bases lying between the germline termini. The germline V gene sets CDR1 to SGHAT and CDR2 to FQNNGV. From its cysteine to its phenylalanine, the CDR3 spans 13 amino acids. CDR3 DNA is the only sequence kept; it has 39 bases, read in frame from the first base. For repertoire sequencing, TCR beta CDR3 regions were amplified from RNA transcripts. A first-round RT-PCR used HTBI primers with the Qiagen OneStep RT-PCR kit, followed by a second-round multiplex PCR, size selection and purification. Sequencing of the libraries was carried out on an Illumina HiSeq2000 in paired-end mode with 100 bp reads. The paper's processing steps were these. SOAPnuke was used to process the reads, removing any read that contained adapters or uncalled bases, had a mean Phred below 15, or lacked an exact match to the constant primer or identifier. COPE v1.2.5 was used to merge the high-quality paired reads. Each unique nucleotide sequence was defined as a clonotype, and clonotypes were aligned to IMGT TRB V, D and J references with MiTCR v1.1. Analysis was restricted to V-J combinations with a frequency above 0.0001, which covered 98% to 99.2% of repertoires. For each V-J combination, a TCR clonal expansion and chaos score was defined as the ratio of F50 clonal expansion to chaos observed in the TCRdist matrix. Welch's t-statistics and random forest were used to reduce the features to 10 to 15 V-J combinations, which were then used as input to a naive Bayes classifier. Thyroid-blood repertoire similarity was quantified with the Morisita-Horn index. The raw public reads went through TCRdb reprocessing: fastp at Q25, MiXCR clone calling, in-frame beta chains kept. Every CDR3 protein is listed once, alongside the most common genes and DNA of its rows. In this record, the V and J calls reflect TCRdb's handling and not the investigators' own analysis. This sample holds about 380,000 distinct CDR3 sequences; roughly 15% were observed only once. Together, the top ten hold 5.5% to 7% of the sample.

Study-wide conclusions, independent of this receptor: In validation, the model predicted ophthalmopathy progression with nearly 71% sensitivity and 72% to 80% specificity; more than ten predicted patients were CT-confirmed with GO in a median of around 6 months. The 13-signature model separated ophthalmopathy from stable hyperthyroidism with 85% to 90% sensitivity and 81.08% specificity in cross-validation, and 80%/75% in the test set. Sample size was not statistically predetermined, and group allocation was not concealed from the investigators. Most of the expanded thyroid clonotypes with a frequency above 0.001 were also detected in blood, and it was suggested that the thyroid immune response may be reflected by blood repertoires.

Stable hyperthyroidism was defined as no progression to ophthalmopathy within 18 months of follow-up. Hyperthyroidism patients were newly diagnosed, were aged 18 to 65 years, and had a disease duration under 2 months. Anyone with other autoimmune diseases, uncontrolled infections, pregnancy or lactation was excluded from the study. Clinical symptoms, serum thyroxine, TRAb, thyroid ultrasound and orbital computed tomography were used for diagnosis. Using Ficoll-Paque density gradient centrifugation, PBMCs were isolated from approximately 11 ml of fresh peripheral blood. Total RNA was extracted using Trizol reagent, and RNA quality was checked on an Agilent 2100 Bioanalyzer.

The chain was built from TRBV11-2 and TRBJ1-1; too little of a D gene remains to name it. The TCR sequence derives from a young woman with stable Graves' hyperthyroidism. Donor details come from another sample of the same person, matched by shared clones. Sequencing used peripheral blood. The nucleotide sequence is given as TGTGCCAGCAGCCCTCTAGGGCCCAAGGAAGCTTTCTTT. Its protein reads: CASSPLGPKEAFF.